These T cell receptor beta chains were read from a single sample in a study of blood T cells in healthy people across ages. Via MiXCR, TCRdb re-called the 5' RACE reads, giving one row per CDR3 protein. The sample consists of roughly 1.4 million distinct CDR3 sequences, approximately 63% of them appearing once. The sequenced material came from blood. These receptors were taken from a man younger than 35 in good health. CDR3s include the opening cysteine and the closing phenylalanine or tryptophan. D genes are given only for firm matches. A clone size is listed for some rows: how often the clone was seen (once, few, many), or a class if it is expanded.

V gene	CDR3 length	D gene	J gene	clone size	CDR3 DNA	CDR3 protein
TRBV29-1	15	TRBD1	TRBJ2-7	-	TGCAGCGTTGGGTGGGCGGGACAGGGCACCTACGAGCAGTACTTC	CSVGWAGQGTYEQYF
TRBV20-1	12	-	TRBJ2-1	-	TGCAGTGCCAAGACCGGACGTAGTGAGCAGTTCTTC	CSAKTGRSEQFF
TRBV7-9	14	-	TRBJ1-2	-	TGTGCCAGCAGCTTCGGGGACGGGAGCTATGGCTACACCTTC	CASSFGDGSYGYTF
TRBV27	16	TRBD1	TRBJ1-5	-	TGTGCCAGCAGTACCCCGGGGACAGGGGACGTGCAGCCCCAGCATTTT	CASSTPGTGDVQPQHF
TRBV10-3	13	TRBD2	TRBJ2-7	-	TGTGCCATTCAAAGCGGGAGGGAGGGAGAGCAGTACTTC	CAIQSGREGEQYF
TRBV9	14	-	TRBJ2-7	once	TGTGCCAGCGGGTTCACGTCGGATGGCTACGAGCAGTACTTC	CASGFTSDGYEQYF
TRBV3-1	12	-	TRBJ2-5	many	TGTGCCAGCAGCGTGTCGCAAGAGACCCAGTACTTC	CASSVSQETQYF
TRBV6-1	15	-	TRBJ2-5	-	TGTGCCAGCAGTAGGGGCCCCCCGTACCAAGAGACCCAGTACTTC	CASSRGPPYQETQYF
TRBV7-9	15	TRBD1	TRBJ1-5	-	TGTGCCAGCAGCTTAGGGACAGGGGGCAATCTGCCCCAGCATTTT	CASSLGTGGNLPQHF
TRBV6-1	13	-	TRBJ2-5	-	TGTGCCAGCAGATCAGGGTTAGAAGAGACCCAGTACTTC	CASRSGLEETQYF
TRBV9	11	-	TRBJ2-5	-	TGTGCCAGCCAGACTCAAGAGACCCAGTACTTC	CASQTQETQYF
TRBV4-1	16	TRBD2	TRBJ2-1	few	TGCGCCAGCAGCAAAAGTGGGACTAGCGGCGACAATGAGCAGTTCTTC	CASSKSGTSGDNEQFF
TRBV4-3	15	-	TRBJ1-4	few	TGCGCCAGCAGCCCCGGTGGGGGGCGTAATGAAAAACTGTTTTTT	CASSPGGGRNEKLFF
TRBV12-3/TRBV12-4	13	-	TRBJ2-1	few	TGTGCCAGCAGTCCGGGACTGGGAAATGAGCAGTTCTTC	CASSPGLGNEQFF
TRBV7-9	17	TRBD1	TRBJ2-4	-	TGTGCCAGCTCCCTTCCACTAATCCCCAGGGGGAAGGACATTCCGTACTTC	CASSLPLIPRGKDIPYF
TRBV2	13	-	TRBJ1-4	-	TGTGCCAGCGGACGGGGGTGGGGTGAAAAACTGTTTTTT	CASGRGWGEKLFF
TRBV6-2/TRBV6-3	18	-	TRBJ1-6	-	TGTGCCAGCAAACCTGGACCGTCCCGTGACTCCTATAATTCACCCCTCCACTTT	CASKPGPSRDSYNSPLHF
TRBV29-1	14	-	TRBJ1-1	few	TGCAGCGTTGAGAATCGGGCCATGAACACTGAAGCTTTCTTT	CSVENRAMNTEAFF
TRBV4-3	15	-	TRBJ2-7	-	TGCGCCAGCAGCCAAAGGTTGGTGGGGTCCTACGAGCAGTACTTC	CASSQRLVGSYEQYF
TRBV11-2	18	TRBD2	TRBJ2-3	-	TGTGCCAGCAGCTTAGATAGGGATAGCGGGAGGTTGGCAGATACGCAGTATTTT	CASSLDRDSGRLADTQYF
TRBV11-2	15	-	TRBJ1-2	-	TGTGCCAGCAGCTTAGGGGTAGGAATTAACTATGGCTACACCTTC	CASSLGVGINYGYTF
TRBV6-5	15	-	TRBJ2-1	-	TGTGCCAGCAGTTACTTGACGGGGAGCCTCGATGAGCAGTTCTTC	CASSYLTGSLDEQFF